A selection of T cell receptor beta chains follows, all from one sample in a study of T cell changes during pregnancy in multiple sclerosis. TCRdb's table, derived via immunoSEQ multiplex PCR, lists solely in-frame clones and lacks some. This table has some 10,000 clones, under 85% appearing once. The sequencing used CD8+ T cells from peripheral blood mononuclear cells, collected in the third trimester of pregnancy. All receptors derive from a female donor in good health, enrolled as a control in a pregnancy study. Each CDR3 is given with its conserved first and last residue. Fields, in order: clone size, J gene, V gene, D gene, CDR3 protein, CDR3 DNA. The D gene is left open where the match is weak. Clone size is shown for a subset of rows, as once, few, many or a class of expanded clone.

>NA|TRBJ1-4|TRBV9|TRBD1
CASSSGQGGEKLFF
TGTGCCAGCAGCTCAGGACAGGGAGGGGAAAAACTGTTTTTT
>NA|TRBJ2-1|TRBV10-3|TRBD1
CAIGTGTGVHEQFF
TGTGCCATCGGCACCGGGACAGGGGTTCATGAGCAGTTCTTC
>NA|TRBJ2-5|TRBV29-1|NA
CSVREGETQYF
TGCAGCGTGAGGGAAGGAGAGACCCAGTACTTC
>NA|TRBJ1-4|TRBV12-5|TRBD1
CASGLQGMHEKLFF
TGTGCTAGTGGTTTACAGGGGATGCATGAAAAACTGTTTTTT
>NA|TRBJ1-2|TRBV9|NA
CASSAKGGLYGYTF
TGTGCCAGCAGCGCGAAGGGAGGGTTGTATGGCTACACCTTC
>NA|TRBJ1-3|TRBV9|NA
CASSGQGNTIYF
TGTGCCAGCAGCGGGCAAGGAAACACCATATATTTT
>NA|TRBJ1-6|TRBV9|TRBD1
CASSPTGGGNSPLHF
TGTGCCAGCAGCCCCACAGGGGGCGGCAATTCACCCCTCCACTTT
>NA|TRBJ2-7|TRBV27|NA
CASSQGHEQYF
TGTGCCAGCAGTCAGGGGCACGAGCAGTACTTC
>NA|TRBJ1-6|TRBV27|TRBD1
CASSFDRGGGSPLHF
TGTGCCAGCAGTTTTGACAGGGGAGGAGGTTCGCCCCTCCACTTT
>NA|TRBJ2-1|TRBV6-4|TRBD2
CASSGAGGSYNEQFF
TGTGCCAGCAGTGGAGCGGGGGGTTCCTACAATGAGCAGTTCTTC
>once|TRBJ1-2|TRBV19|NA
CASSIGQGKVYGYTF
TGTGCCAGTAGTATCGGGCAGGGGAAAGTGTATGGCTACACCTTC
>NA|TRBJ2-7|TRBV9|TRBD1
CASSVGDRVREQYF
TGTGCCAGCAGCGTAGGGGACAGGGTGCGCGAGCAGTACTTC
>NA|TRBJ2-2|TRBV9|NA
CASSARGGELFF
TGTGCCAGCAGCGCGAGAGGCGGGGAGCTGTTTTTT
>NA|TRBJ2-7|TRBV7-3|NA
CASSLKVRDEQYF
TGTGCCAGCAGCTTAAAGGTGAGGGACGAGCAGTACTTC
>NA|TRBJ1-6|TRBV15|NA
CATSSGTLEASPLHF
TGTGCCACCAGCAGCGGGACATTAGAGGCTTCACCCCTCCACTTT
>NA|TRBJ2-5|TRBV9|TRBD1
CASSEGQGAARETQYF
TGTGCCAGCAGCGAGGGACAGGGGGCAGCGCGTGAGACCCAGTACTTC
>few|TRBJ1-1|TRBV6-4|TRBD1
CASSQQGGSSTEAFF
TGTGCCAGCAGCCAACAGGGGGGAAGTTCCACTGAAGCTTTCTTT
>medium-sized|TRBJ1-1|TRBV15|TRBD1
CATSTGQGNTEAFF
TGTGCCACCAGCACGGGACAGGGGAACACTGAAGCTTTCTTT
>few|TRBJ2-5|TRBV9|NA
CASSVATGGGLQETQYF
TGTGCCAGCAGCGTAGCTACAGGCGGGGGCCTCCAAGAGACCCAGTACTTC
>once|TRBJ1-4|TRBV4-2|TRBD1
CASSQTTGQGGEKLFF
TGTGCCAGCAGCCAAACGACGGGACAGGGGGGGGAAAAACTGTTTTTT
>NA|TRBJ1-2|TRBV7-9|NA
CASSFAGAAGLGYTF
TGTGCCAGCAGCTTCGCGGGGGCGGCAGGGCTTGGCTACACCTTC
>NA|TRBJ1-1|TRBV6-4|TRBD1
CASSPGQGATEAFF
TGTGCCAGCAGTCCGGGACAGGGAGCAACTGAAGCTTTCTTT